These T cell receptor beta chains were read from a single sample in a study of T cell responses to AZD1222 COVID-19 vaccine. Assay used: immunoSEQ multiplex PCR; TCRdb lists only in-frame clones, some missing. Altogether around 63,000 clones are present, around 86% being singletons, with the ten largest covering roughly 19%. Sample: peripheral blood, taken on day 0 of AZD1222 vaccination. The source is an adult in good health. Both conserved end residues are part of each CDR3. A D gene is named only where the DNA matches it firmly. Size tells how often a clone was seen (once, few, many) or the class of an expanded clone, and some rows leave it out.

D: -
J: TRBJ1-2
V: TRBV27
size: -
DNA: TGTGCCACCATGGCCGGGACATCCCTCTATGGCTACACCTTC
CDR3: CATMAGTSLYGYTF

D: -
J: TRBJ1-1
V: TRBV11-3
size: once
DNA: TGTGCCAGCAGCTTTGAAGGAGGCACTGAAGCTTTCTTT
CDR3: CASSFEGGTEAFF

D: -
J: TRBJ1-4
V: TRBV24-1
size: -
DNA: TGTGCCACCAGTGATTCAGGGCAGGGGAATGAAAAACTGTTTTTT
CDR3: CATSDSGQGNEKLFF

D: -
J: TRBJ1-3
V: TRBV14
size: -
DNA: TGTGCCAGCCGGAAGGGCAATCGAAACACCATATATTTT
CDR3: CASRKGNRNTIYF

D: -
J: TRBJ1-2
V: TRBV9
size: few
DNA: TGTGCCAGCAGCGTAGAAGTGAGGGCTGAGATTGGTGGCTACACCTTC
CDR3: CASSVEVRAEIGGYTF

D: -
J: TRBJ2-1
V: TRBV7-8
size: -
DNA: TGTGCCACAGCTGACTCCTCCTACAATGAGCAGTTCTTC
CDR3: CATADSSYNEQFF

D: -
J: TRBJ2-1
V: TRBV5-1
size: -
DNA: TGCGCCAGCAGCTTGGAGCATGGTAGCTTCTATGAGCAGTTCTTC
CDR3: CASSLEHGSFYEQFF

D: -
J: TRBJ1-5
V: TRBV5-5
size: -
DNA: TGTGCCAGCAGCCTAGACAATCAGCCCCAGCATTTT
CDR3: CASSLDNQPQHF

D: TRBD1
J: TRBJ2-7
V: TRBV5-1
size: -
DNA: TGCGCCAGCAGGAGGGACAGTACCTACGAGCAGTACTTC
CDR3: CASRRDSTYEQYF

D: TRBD1
J: TRBJ2-7
V: TRBV27
size: -
DNA: TGTGCCAGCAGTTCTCACGGGACAGCTAGGTACGAGCAGTACTTC
CDR3: CASSSHGTARYEQYF

D: -
J: TRBJ1-1
V: TRBV5-8
size: -
DNA: TGTGCCAGCAGACCCCATGGTGGGGCCTGGGCTTTCTTT
CDR3: CASRPHGGAWAFF

D: -
J: TRBJ1-2
V: TRBV6-1
size: -
DNA: TGTGCCAGCAGTGAAACACAGGGCCGACATGGCTACACCTTC
CDR3: CASSETQGRHGYTF

D: TRBD2
J: TRBJ2-1
V: TRBV5-1
size: -
DNA: TGCGCCAGCTCGGGGGGGCTCTACAATGAGCAGTTCTTC
CDR3: CASSGGLYNEQFF

D: TRBD1
J: TRBJ1-2
V: TRBV25-1
size: -
DNA: TGTGCCAGTAACACAGGGGCTGATGGCTACACCTTC
CDR3: CASNTGADGYTF